This is a list of T cell receptor beta chains from one sample in a study of T cell responses to AZD1222 COVID-19 vaccine. Using immunoSEQ multiplex PCR, the repertoire was profiled, and TCRdb retains in-frame clones only, with some absent. Of around 150,000 clones listed, around 88% were seen once; the top ten hold more than 2%. The source material was peripheral blood, sampled on day 0 of AZD1222 vaccination. The receptors originated from an adult in good health. Both conserved end residues are part of each CDR3. D genes are given only for firm matches. Size is omitted from some rows. Given values are once, few, many or a class for expanded clones.

d_gene	v_gene	j_gene	abundance	CDR3aa	CDR3nt
NA	TRBV5-5	TRBJ1-1	NA	CASSEGPSRGATEAFF	TGTGCCAGCAGCGAGGGTCCCAGTAGGGGTGCGACTGAAGCTTTCTTT
NA	TRBV18	TRBJ2-7	once	CASSPGDTYEQYF	TGTGCCAGCTCACCCGGAGATACCTACGAGCAGTACTTC
NA	TRBV7-3	TRBJ2-1	NA	CASSLGLALYNEQFF	TGTGCCAGCAGCTTGGGGCTAGCCCTATACAATGAGCAGTTCTTC
TRBD1	TRBV5-6	TRBJ1-2	NA	CASTPGTGPIYGYTF	TGTGCCAGCACCCCCGGGACAGGGCCTATCTATGGCTACACCTTC
NA	TRBV6-5	TRBJ2-1	NA	CASSYSGEQFF	TGTGCCAGCAGTTACTCGGGGGAGCAGTTCTTC
NA	TRBV28	TRBJ1-1	NA	CASSGAEGTNTEAFF	TGTGCCAGCAGTGGGGCGGAGGGGACGAACACTGAAGCTTTCTTT
NA	TRBV9	TRBJ1-5	few	CASSGGPDSNQPQHF	TGTGCCAGCAGCGGCGGACCTGATAGCAATCAGCCCCAGCATTTT
NA	TRBV6-6	TRBJ1-2	NA	CASSPGANYGYTF	TGTGCCAGCAGCCCGGGGGCTAACTATGGCTACACCTTC
NA	TRBV28	TRBJ1-2	NA	CASRKESNYGYTF	TGTGCCAGCAGGAAAGAGTCTAACTATGGCTACACCTTC
TRBD1	TRBV9	TRBJ2-7	NA	CASSVAQGAGYEQYF	TGTGCCAGCAGCGTAGCCCAGGGGGCTGGCTACGAGCAGTACTTC
NA	TRBV19	TRBJ2-1	NA	CASSIFTGRYDDEQFF	TGTGCCAGTAGTATATTTACAGGGCGGTACGATGATGAGCAGTTCTTC
NA	TRBV9	TRBJ1-1	NA	CASGGTPAFF	TGTGCCAGCGGAGGAACCCCGGCTTTCTTT
NA	TRBV18	TRBJ2-7	NA	CASSQGITYEQYF	TGTGCCAGCTCACAGGGGATAACCTACGAGCAGTACTTC
NA	TRBV10-3	TRBJ2-3	once	CAIPDTDTQYF	TGTGCCATTCCCGACACAGATACGCAGTATTTT
NA	TRBV12-3/TRBV12-4	TRBJ2-1	NA	CASSLWDGNEQFF	TGTGCCAGCAGTTTATGGGACGGCAATGAGCAGTTCTTC
NA	TRBV14	TRBJ1-1	NA	CASSLGGPEAFF	TGTGCCAGCAGCCTCGGGGGGCCTGAAGCTTTCTTT